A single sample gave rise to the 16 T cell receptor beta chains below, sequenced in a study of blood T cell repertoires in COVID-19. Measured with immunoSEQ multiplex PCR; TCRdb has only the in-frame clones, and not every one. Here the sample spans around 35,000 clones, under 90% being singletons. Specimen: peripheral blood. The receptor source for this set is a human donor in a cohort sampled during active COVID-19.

CDR3 coding DNA: TGCGCCAGCTCCTTCTCGAGCGTGTCCTACGAGCAGTACTTC. Its protein is CASSFSSVSYEQYF. The genes are TRBV5-1 and TRBJ2-7; D unresolved. Germline assignment: CDR1 SGHRS and CDR2 YFSETQ. V lost 7 bases, J lost 1 base, and 15 bases lay in between. CDR3 length: 14 residues.

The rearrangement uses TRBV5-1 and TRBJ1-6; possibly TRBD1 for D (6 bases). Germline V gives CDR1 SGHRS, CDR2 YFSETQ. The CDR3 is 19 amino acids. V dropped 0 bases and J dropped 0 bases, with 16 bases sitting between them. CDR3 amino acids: CASSLGDKGFPSYNSPLHF. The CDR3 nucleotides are TGCGCCAGCAGCTTGGGGGACAAGGGTTTCCCCTCCTATAATTCACCCCTCCACTTT.

In DNA, the CDR3 is TGTGCCAGCAGCTTTAGCGGGGGGGACAATGAGCAGTTCTTC. Its protein is CASSFSGGDNEQFF. The chain employs TRBV11-3 and TRBJ2-1; 11 nucleotides line up with TRBD2. J lost 5 bases, V lost 3 bases, and 0 bases had no gene match. Per germline, CDR1 SGHNT and CDR2 YENEEA. The CDR3 length is 14 residues.

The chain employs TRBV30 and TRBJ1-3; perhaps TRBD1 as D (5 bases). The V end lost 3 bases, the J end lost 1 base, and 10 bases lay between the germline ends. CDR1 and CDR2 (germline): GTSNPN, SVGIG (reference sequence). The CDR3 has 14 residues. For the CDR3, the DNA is TGTGCCTGGAGGGACAAGTCTTCTGGAAACACCATATATTTT. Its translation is CAWRDKSSGNTIYF.

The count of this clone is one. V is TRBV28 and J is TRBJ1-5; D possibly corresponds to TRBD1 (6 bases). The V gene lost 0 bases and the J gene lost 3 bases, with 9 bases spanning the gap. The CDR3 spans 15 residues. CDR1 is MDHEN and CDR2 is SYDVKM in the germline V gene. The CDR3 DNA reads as TGTGCCAGCAGTTTATGGATGGGACACAATCAGCCCCAGCATTTT. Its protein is CASSLWMGHNQPQHF. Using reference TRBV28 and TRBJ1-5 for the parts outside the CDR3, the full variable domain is DVKVTQSSRYLVKRTGEKVFLECVQDMDHENMFWYRQDPGLGLRLIYFSYDVKMKEKGDIPEGYSVSREKKERFSLILESASTNQTSMYLCASSLWMGHNQPQHFGDGTRLSIL.

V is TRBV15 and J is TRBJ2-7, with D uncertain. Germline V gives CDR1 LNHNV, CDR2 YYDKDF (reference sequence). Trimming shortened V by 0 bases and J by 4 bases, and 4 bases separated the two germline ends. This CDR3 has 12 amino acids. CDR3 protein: CATSRDLYEQYF. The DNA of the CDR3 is TGTGCCACCAGCAGAGATTTATACGAGCAGTACTTC.

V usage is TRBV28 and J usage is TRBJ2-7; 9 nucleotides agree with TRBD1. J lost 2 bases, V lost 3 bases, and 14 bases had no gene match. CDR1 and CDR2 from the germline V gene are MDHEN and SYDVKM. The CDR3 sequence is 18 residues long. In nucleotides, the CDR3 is TGTGCCAGCAGTTTCTTCTACATTAACGGGACAGGGCCCTACGAGCAGTACTTC. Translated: CASSFFYINGTGPYEQYF.

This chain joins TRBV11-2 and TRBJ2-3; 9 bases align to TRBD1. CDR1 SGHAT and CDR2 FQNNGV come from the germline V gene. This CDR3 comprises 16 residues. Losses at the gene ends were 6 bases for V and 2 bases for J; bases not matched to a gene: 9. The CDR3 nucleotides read TGTGCCAGCAGATATCCCGGGACAGGGTTCACAGATACGCAGTATTTT. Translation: CASRYPGTGFTDTQYF.

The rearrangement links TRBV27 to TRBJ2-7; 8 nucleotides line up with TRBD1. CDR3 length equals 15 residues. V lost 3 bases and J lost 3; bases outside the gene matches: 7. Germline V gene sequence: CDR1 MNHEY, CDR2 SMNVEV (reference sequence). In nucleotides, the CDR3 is TGTGCCAGCAGTTTGGCGGGACAGGCAAACTACGAGCAGTACTTC. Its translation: CASSLAGQANYEQYF.

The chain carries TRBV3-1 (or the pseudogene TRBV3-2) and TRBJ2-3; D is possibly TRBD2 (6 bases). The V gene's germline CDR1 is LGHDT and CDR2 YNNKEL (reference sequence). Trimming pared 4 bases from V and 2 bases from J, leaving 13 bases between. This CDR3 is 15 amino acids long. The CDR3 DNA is TGTGCCAGCAGCCCCTATAGCGGCCCCACAGATACGCAGTATTTT. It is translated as CASSPYSGPTDTQYF.

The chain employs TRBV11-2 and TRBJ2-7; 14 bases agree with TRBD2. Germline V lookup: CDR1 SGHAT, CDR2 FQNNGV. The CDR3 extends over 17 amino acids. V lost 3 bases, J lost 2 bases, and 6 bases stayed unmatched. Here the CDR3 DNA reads TGTGCCAGCAGCTTGCTGACTAGCGGGAGGGGTACCTACGAGCAGTACTTC. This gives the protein CASSLLTSGRGTYEQYF.

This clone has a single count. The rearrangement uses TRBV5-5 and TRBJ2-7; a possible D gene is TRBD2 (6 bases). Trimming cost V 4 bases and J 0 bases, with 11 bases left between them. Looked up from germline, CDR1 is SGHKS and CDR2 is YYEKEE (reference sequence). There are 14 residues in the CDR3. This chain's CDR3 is CASSIGTHSYEQYF. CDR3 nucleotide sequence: TGTGCCAGCAGCATCGGGACTCACTCCTACGAGCAGTACTTC.

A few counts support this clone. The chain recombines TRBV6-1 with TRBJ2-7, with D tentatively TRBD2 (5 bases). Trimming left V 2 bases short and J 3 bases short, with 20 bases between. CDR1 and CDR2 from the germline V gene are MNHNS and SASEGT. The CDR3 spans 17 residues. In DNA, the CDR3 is TGTGCCAGCAGTGAATTTTTCGGGGTGTCGGGGAACTACGAGCAGTACTTC. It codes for CASSEFFGVSGNYEQYF.

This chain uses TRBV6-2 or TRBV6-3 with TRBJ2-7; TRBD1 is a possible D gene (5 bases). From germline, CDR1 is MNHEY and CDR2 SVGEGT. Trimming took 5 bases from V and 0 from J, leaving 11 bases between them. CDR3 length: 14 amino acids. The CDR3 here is CASSRQLTSYEQYF. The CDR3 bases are TGTGCCAGCAGTCGACAGCTTACCTCCTACGAGCAGTACTTC.

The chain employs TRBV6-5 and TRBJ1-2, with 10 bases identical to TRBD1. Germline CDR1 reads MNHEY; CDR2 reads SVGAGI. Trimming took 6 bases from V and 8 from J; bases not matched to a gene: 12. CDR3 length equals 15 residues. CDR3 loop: CASRGHSGTGEGYTF. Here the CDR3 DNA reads TGTGCCAGCAGAGGACATTCCGGGACAGGGGAAGGCTACACCTTC.

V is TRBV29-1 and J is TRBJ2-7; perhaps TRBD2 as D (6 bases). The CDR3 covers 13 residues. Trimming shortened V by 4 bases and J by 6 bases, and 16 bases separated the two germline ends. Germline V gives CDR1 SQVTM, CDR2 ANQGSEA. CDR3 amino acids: CSVAEGLPGEQYF. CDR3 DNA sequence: TGCAGCGTTGCCGAGGGACTCCCGGGCGAGCAGTACTTC.